The clone carrying this T cell receptor beta chain was detected many times. Mismatch with germline at one junction end may stem from a read error. The data derive from a study of blood T cells in healthy people across ages. Germline-derived CDR1 and CDR2 are SGHRS and YFSETQ. The CDR3 loop spans 13 amino acids. Alongside a J-beta primer mix, a sample-barcoded 5' primer served in a second PCR lasting roughly 7 to 11 cycles. TCRdb re-analysed the 5' RACE reads in MiXCR, keeping a single row per CDR3 protein. The sample records around 800,000 distinct CDR3 sequences, 20% to 30% being singletons. The same sample was also used in a study of T cells of mothers and their children.

This receptor was identified in a boy younger than 18 in good health. Specimen: blood. V usage is TRBV5-1 and J usage is TRBJ2-7; D gene uncertain. CDR3 amino acids: CASSLDGNYEQYF. CDR3 nucleotides: TGTGCCAGCAGTTTAGACGGCAACTACGAGCAGTACTTC. The whole variable domain, filled in from reference TRBV5-1 and TRBJ2-7, reads KAGVTQTPRYLIKTRGQQVTLSCSPISGHRSVSWYQQTPGQGLQFLFEYFSETQRNKGNFPGRFSGRQFSNSRSEMNVSTLELGDSALYLCASSLDGNYEQYFGPGTRLTVT.